This T cell receptor beta chain came from a study of shared clonotypes between healthy human individuals. Study-wide findings and caveats: Estimated richness values were generally larger in naive subsets than in memory subsets.

Deep level was the assay's run setting. Data came from immunoSEQ multiplex PCR; TCRdb stores just in-frame clones and leaves some out. The data contain about a million clones, around three quarters of them singletons. This clone was picked up one time. Its antigen remains unknown. After removal of 2 bases from V and 1 base from J, the junction contained 5 bases not matched to a gene. The CDR3 has 15 amino acids. Per germline, CDR1 LGHNA and CDR2 YNFKEQ. The chain links TRBV4-2 to TRBJ2-7; the match to TRBD1 covers 7 bases. The receptor comes from a young man in good health. Some clones in this sample may be carry-over from other donors' samples. Sequencing used memory CD4+ T cells from PBMCs. Subset defined: CD45RA-negative fraction. CDR3 protein: CASSQRQGPSYEQYF. CDR3 coding DNA: TGTGCCAGCAGCCAAAGACAGGGCCCTTCCTACGAGCAGTACTTC.